The 17 T cell receptor beta chains in this list originate from one sample, sequenced in a study of T-cell memory formation after mild COVID-19. MiXCR, run by TCRdb on the 5' RACE reads, gives a single entry per CDR3 protein. Of about 200,000 distinct CDR3 sequences listed, 9.5% are singletons. The sample was PBMCs or a T cell subset sorted from them (not recorded which). These receptors were taken from a young man who had mild COVID-19 (a few samples of this study predate the infection). Cell type and time point are not known.

The genes are TRBV7-2 and TRBJ2-5; maybe TRBD1 (6 bases). The CDR3 covers 14 residues. Trimming took 5 bases from V and 1 from J, leaving 11 bases between them. Germline values: CDR1 SGHTA, CDR2 FQGNSA. CDR3 region: CASSPGTFQETQYF. The DNA for the CDR3 is TGTGCCAGCAGCCCGGGGACATTCCAAGAGACCCAGTACTTC.

The chain uses TRBV12-3 or TRBV12-4 and TRBJ1-6, with TRBD1 matching 8 bases. With 2 bases clipped from V and 10 bases from J, the junction kept 4 bases outside the gene matches. This CDR3 is built from 14 residues. CDR3 sequence reads: CASSLYRGGSPLHF. CDR3 DNA: TGTGCCAGCAGTTTATACAGGGGGGGGTCACCCCTCCACTTT.

The V and J genes are TRBV12-3 or TRBV12-4 and TRBJ2-1; no definite D call. The V end lost 7 bases, the J end lost 0 bases, and 10 bases lay between the germline ends. The CDR3 totals 14 residues. The CDR3 sequence is CASNSVGSYNEQFF. For the CDR3, the DNA is TGTGCCAGCAACTCGGTGGGCTCCTACAATGAGCAGTTCTTC.

In its sample, this clonotype ranks as medium-sized. This chain uses TRBV27 with TRBJ2-5; D may be TRBD1 (5 bases). Per germline, CDR1 MNHEY and CDR2 SMNVEV (reference sequence). CDR3 length equals 15 residues. Trimming removed 3 bases from V and 2 bases from J, with 13 bases in between. CDR3 nucleotides: TGTGCCAGCAGTTTCGGCCAGGGCCAACAAGAGACCCAGTACTTC. Its protein is CASSFGQGQQETQYF.

The V call is TRBV11-2, the J call TRBJ2-5; D tentatively fits TRBD1 or TRBD2 (6 bases each). CDR3 length: 16 residues. The V gene's germline CDR1 is SGHAT and CDR2 FQNNGV. V lost 1 base, J lost 1 base, and 13 bases lay in between. This chain's CDR3 is CASSLGTGAFQETQYF. The DNA of the CDR3 is TGTGCCAGCAGCTTAGGTACGGGGGCCTTCCAAGAGACCCAGTACTTC. The entire variable domain, with the rest obtained from reference TRBV11-2 and TRBJ2-5, is as follows: EAGVAQSPRYKIIEKRQSVAFWCNPISGHATLYWYQQILGQGPKLLIQFQNNGVVDDSQLPKDRFSAERLKGVDSTLKIQPAKLEDSAVYLCASSLGTGAFQETQYFGPGTRLLVL.

The chain uses TRBV7-2 and TRBJ1-3; 8 nucleotides agree with TRBD1. Looked up from germline, CDR1 is SGHTA and CDR2 is FQGNSA. The CDR3 spans 15 residues. V dropped 4 bases and J dropped 2; count of bases not matched to a gene: 4. The CDR3 sequence: CASSSWTGTGNTIYF. CDR3 DNA sequence: TGTGCCAGCAGCTCCTGGACAGGGACTGGAAACACCATATATTTT.

The chain employs TRBV6-5 and TRBJ1-4; no reliable D call. Germline V gene data show CDR1 as MNHEY and CDR2 as SVGAGI. V was clipped by 2 bases and J by 4 bases, with 17 bases between them. This CDR3 comprises 17 residues. The CDR3, as DNA: TGTGCCAGCAGTTACACCCGTCCCGGCGACGGTAATGAAAAACTGTTTTTT. Its protein is CASSYTRPGDGNEKLFF.

This clonotype was counted a few times. The chain has TRBV7-9 and TRBJ2-3; TRBD1 might be the D (6 bases). This CDR3 contains 12 residues. CDR1 is SEHNR, CDR2 FQNEAQ, per germline (reference sequence). V dropped 1 base and J dropped 14 bases, with 13 bases sitting between them. The CDR3 sequence is CASSLEQGAVYF. CDR3 DNA sequence: TGTGCCAGCAGCTTAGAACAGGGTGCCGTGTATTTT.

This clonotype occurred a few times. The genes are TRBV6-5 and TRBJ1-2, with D perhaps TRBD1 (6 bases). Trimming left V 1 base short and J 6 bases short, with 12 bases between. The CDR3 is 14 amino acids. Germline CDR1 reads MNHEY; CDR2 reads SVGAGI. As DNA, the CDR3 is TGTGCCAGCAGTTACTTGTGGGGGGCGGATGGCTACACCTTC. It codes for CASSYLWGADGYTF.

V and J are TRBV6-5 and TRBJ1-1, with D tentatively TRBD1 (6 bases). CDR1 and CDR2 from the germline V gene are MNHEY and SVGAGI. The length of the CDR3 is 14 residues. V was trimmed by 1 base and J by 6 bases, leaving 12 bases between them. CDR3 sequence reads: CASSYWGGSAEAFF. DNA of the CDR3: TGTGCCAGCAGTTACTGGGGGGGCAGCGCTGAAGCTTTCTTT.

This clonotype came up a few times. V is TRBV6-5 and J is TRBJ1-1; no clear D. Per the germline V gene, CDR1 is MNHEY and CDR2 is SVGAGI. V gave up 2 bases and J gave up 10 bases, with 20 bases separating them. This CDR3 is built from 15 residues. Here the CDR3 reads CASSYADFRGMRAFF. The CDR3 DNA follows: TGTGCCAGCAGTTACGCAGACTTTCGAGGGATGAGAGCTTTCTTT.

This clonotype has at least ten counts. The chain carries TRBV5-1 and TRBJ1-4; 10 bases fit TRBD1. From germline, CDR1 is SGHRS and CDR2 YFSETQ. The junction had 4 bases not matched to a gene; V was cut back by 0 bases and J by 5 bases. CDR3 length: 16 residues. Here the CDR3 reads CASSLETGGENEKLFF. DNA for the CDR3: TGCGCCAGCAGCTTGGAGACAGGGGGCGAAAATGAAAAACTGTTTTTT.

CDR3 in amino acids: CSAGQVLGNQPQHF. The CDR3 DNA sequence: TGCAGTGCAGGACAGGTACTTGGCAATCAGCCCCAGCATTTT. This chain uses TRBV20-1 with TRBJ1-5, with TRBD1 identical over 7 bases. Trimming took 6 bases from V and 2 from J; bases not matched to a gene: 7. The CDR3 sequence is 14 residues long. Germline V gene data show CDR1 as DFQATT and CDR2 as SNEGSKA (reference sequence).

This clonotype was counted only a few times. The chain recombines TRBV3-1 with TRBJ1-3, with D perhaps TRBD1 (6 bases). The germline V and J ends were trimmed by 5 bases and 3 bases, with 11 bases remaining between them. Germline V gene data show CDR1 as LGHDT and CDR2 as YNNKEL (reference sequence). This CDR3 is built from 14 residues. The CDR3 DNA reads TGTGCCAGCAGCGCTCACAGGGATGGAAACACCATATATTTT. It is translated as CASSAHRDGNTIYF.

The chain carries TRBV3-1 and TRBJ1-1; 11 positions match TRBD1. Losses at the gene ends were 4 bases for V and 4 bases for J; bases not matched to a gene: 5. There are 15 residues in the CDR3. Germline V gene data show CDR1 as LGHDT and CDR2 as YNNKEL (reference sequence). The DNA for the CDR3 is TGTGCCAGCAGCCCATGGGACAGGGGGTTCACTGAAGCTTTCTTT. It yields the protein CASSPWDRGFTEAFF.

The chain carries TRBV29-1 and TRBJ2-3; D is ambiguous. Germline CDR1 is SQVTM and CDR2 is ANQGSEA. The CDR3 sequence is 12 residues long. V shed 7 bases and J shed 6 bases, with 14 bases lying between them. CDR3 amino acids: CSGASAGDTQYF. Written as DNA, the CDR3 is TGCAGCGGGGCGTCAGCCGGGGATACGCAGTATTTT.

The chain links TRBV12-3 or TRBV12-4 to TRBJ2-3; D is undetermined. V lost 4 bases and J 7 bases, leaving 9 bases between the germline ends. The CDR3 runs to 12 residues. CDR3 in DNA: TGTGCCAGCAGTTCAAACGTCAATACGCAGTATTTT. Its protein is CASSSNVNTQYF.